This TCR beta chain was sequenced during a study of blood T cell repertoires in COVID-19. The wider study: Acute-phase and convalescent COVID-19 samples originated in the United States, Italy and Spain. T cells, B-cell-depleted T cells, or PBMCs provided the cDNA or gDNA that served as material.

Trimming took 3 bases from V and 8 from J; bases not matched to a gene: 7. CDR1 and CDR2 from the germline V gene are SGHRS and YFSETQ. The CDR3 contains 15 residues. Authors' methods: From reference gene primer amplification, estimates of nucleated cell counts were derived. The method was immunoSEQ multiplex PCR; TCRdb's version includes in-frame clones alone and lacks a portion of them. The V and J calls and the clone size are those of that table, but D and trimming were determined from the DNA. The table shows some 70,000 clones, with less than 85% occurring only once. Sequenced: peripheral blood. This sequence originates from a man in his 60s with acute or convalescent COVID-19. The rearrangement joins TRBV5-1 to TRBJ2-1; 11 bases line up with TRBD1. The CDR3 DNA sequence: TGCGCCAGCAGCTCGGACAGGGGGCTCGTCGATGAGCAGTTCTTC. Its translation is CASSSDRGLVDEQFF. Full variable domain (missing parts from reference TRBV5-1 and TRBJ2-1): KAGVTQTPRYLIKTRGQQVTLSCSPISGHRSVSWYQQTPGQGLQFLFEYFSETQRNKGNFPGRFSGRQFSNSRSEMNVSTLELGDSALYLCASSSDRGLVDEQFFGPGTRLTVL.